This T cell receptor beta chain was captured in a study of cytomegalovirus exposure and HLA in healthy donors listed by TCRdb under 2017. Turning to the overall study: An earlier analysis of approximately 590 of the donors reported 276 Gb of sequence data and more than 90 million unique TCR beta sequences from 150 million to 200 million T cells. Roughly 300 gigabases of sequencing data and roughly 90 million unique TCR sequences were included in an early release covering about 700 HLA-typed donors. Of the 300 to 500 genotyped donors, less than 85% were placed in the genetic ancestry cluster associated with self-reported Caucasian donors. The study aimed to test whether signatures of past pathogen exposure could be identified by cataloging public T cell receptors. The study profiled the T cell repertoires of more than 500 subjects by immunosequencing and related them to cytomegalovirus serostatus. In addition to the first cohort of around 670 subjects, a separate validation cohort of approximately 110 different subjects was used. To predict cytomegalovirus infection status, the study combined high-throughput TCR immunosequencing, statistical association of individual TCRs with disease status, and machine learning. To study patterns of TCR occurrence, a later analysis re-analyzed previously published TCR beta repertoires from around 700 donors and added high-resolution HLA genotyping. The later analysis used no new phenotypic data to find candidate immune exposures, relying instead on TCR beta sequences and their occurrence across donors. In an earlier analysis of 587 of the donors, high-throughput TCR beta sequencing was used to judge whether each TCR beta V gene segment behaved as functional or pseudogenic. Donor age, sex, ethnicity and CMV serostatus were compiled alongside the repertoire data. In a later genetic analysis, genome-wide SNP genotypes for about 65% of the 666 donors were used, and that subset was treated as a discovery cohort. All discovery cohort repertoires had been generated using a single sequencing platform. HLA typing included class I and class II loci at four-digit resolution. The number of typed donors differed by locus: about 620-640 for A, B, C, DRB1 and DQB1; approximately 520 for DQA1; some 590 for DPA1; and 400 to 480 for DPB1. Roughly 5 DR-DQ haplotypes were handled as single units for association and clustering because linkage in the cohort was strong. Across 300 to 500 genotyped donors of the cohort, an average of about 200,000 unique TCR beta nucleotide sequences per donor were sequenced, and roughly a sixth of those sequences were non-productive.

Overall study outcomes, separate from this receptor: A later analysis found that HLA-associated TCR beta chains were more clonally expanded and had lower generation probabilities than equally common non-associated chains. A later analysis found that most CMV-associated TCR beta chains appeared HLA-restricted, with HLA associations seemingly driven largely by CMV exposure. In a later genetic analysis, fewer N-insertions in productive TCRs were reported among donors in an Asian-associated ancestry cluster than the roughly 700-donor mean. Roughly uniform sequencing depth across donors was assumed in presence/absence analyses, although this assumption may not hold. A later genetic analysis associated a missense DCLRE1C variant with V-gene and J-gene trimming of TCR beta chains, and an independent cohort replicated the association. In this cohort, only TCR beta chains were sequenced, and detectable features were limited by the absence of alpha or paired-chain data. While some public TCRs were present in many individuals, most TCR sequences turned up only very rarely across donors. A further reported finding was that TCR beta sequences accurately predicted the HLA-A and HLA-B alleles for most subjects in the first cohort. The sequencing pipeline was judged likely to have produced a cluster of highly shared sequence variants as a technical artifact. Because HLA typing was missing for some donors at each locus, association tests included only the typed subset. Assigning TCR associations to individual alleles was difficult when HLA alleles, especially DR and DQ, strongly co-occurred. According to the authors, the approach could potentially be generalized to other disease states and immunological phenotypes. In a later analysis, some 17,000 TCR beta sequences were associated with specific HLA alleles at a false discovery rate of 0.05. In an earlier analysis of around 600 of the donors, most TCR beta V segments appeared in productive rearrangements about 90% or about 30% of the time, broadly matching IMGT annotations. A total of fewer than 200 TCR beta chains were listed by the study as associated with cytomegalovirus. Because the 87-base-pair reads could not distinguish some IMGT-functional V segments, including TRBV6-2 and TRBV6-3, those segments were excluded. The only immune exposure information available for the cohort was CMV serostatus. Three of the identified cytomegalovirus-associated TCR beta chains were confirmed in vitro to be specific for cytomegalovirus antigens. Cytomegalovirus status was reported to be diagnosed by the classifier with high specificity and sensitivity in both the original and validation cohorts. According to a later analysis, TCR association rates differed among HLA loci, with DRB1 alleles showing the most associated TCRs and HLA-C alleles showing the fewest. Some 16 rarely observed V segments, including chromosome 9 orphons, were excluded from the earlier analysis of several hundred of the donors because counts were too low. Linkage disequilibrium might explain the correlated functional status among segregating V segments, but an unknown experimental factor could not be excluded. In a later analysis, several top co-occurrence clusters were reported to appear linked to parvovirus B19, influenza, CMV and Epstein-Barr virus.

Details on this clone: Its cognate antigen has yet to be identified.

In total, approximately 700 healthy bone marrow donors made up the cohort. At the time of sampling, all cohort members were nominally healthy, though unrecorded immune exposures were likely present. The donor was CMV seronegative and belonged to the group of 352 seronegative cohort members. Each donor provided a peripheral blood sample, and peripheral blood mononuclear cells were used for TCR beta sequencing. The Qiagen DNeasy Blood Extraction Kit was used to extract genomic DNA from the blood cell samples. The CDR3 starts with the cysteine, ends with the phenylalanine, and has 15 residues. CDR3 DNA is the only sequence kept; it has 45 bases, read in frame from the first base. Ends trimmed: V by 4 bases, J by 1 base; bases unmatched to a gene: 8. CDR1 and CDR2, per the germline V gene, are SGDLS and YYNGEE. Libraries were made using the immunoSEQ multiplex PCR assay. For the multiplex PCR, a mixture combining 60 forward primers for TCR Vbeta segments and 13 reverse primers for TCR Jbeta segments was used. Amplification of the CDR3 region of rearranged TCR beta genes was performed with a multiplex PCR assay on genomic DNA. Amplified TCR beta libraries were sequenced as 87-base-pair reads on the Illumina HiSeq System. In the paper's pipeline: A later analysis tallied 75 million to 95 million unique TCR beta chains across the 610 or so repertoires, and approximately 11 million of those chains were shared by two or more donors. Raw reads were error-corrected and collapsed into unique sequences with a nearest-neighbor algorithm that merged closely related sequences to remove PCR and sequencing errors. To assign V, D and J gene segments, CDR3 sequences were aligned to IMGT reference sequences. For a sequence to be retained, a match of at least six nucleotides was required to both a V gene segment and a J gene segment. A rearrangement counted as productive if the CDR3 had no stop codons and remained in frame with V and J, and every other rearrangement counted as non-productive. Following IMGT convention, CDR3 was defined as the stretch from the second conserved V-encoded cysteine up to the conserved J-encoded phenylalanine. The earlier analysis of some 600 of the donors excluded sequences that lacked an unambiguous match to a single V gene segment. In an earlier analysis of 450 to 750 of the donors, a V segment was called functional when productive rearrangements were above 56.7%, and segregating when the standard deviation between donors exceeded 5%. A statistical classification framework was built for diagnosing cytomegalovirus status from the catalog of TCR beta chain sequences. A later analysis assigned V and J genes by comparing TCR nucleotide sequences with IMGT/GENE-DB human TR gene sequences. The TCRdist pipeline was used in a later analysis to assign CDR3 sequences and most-parsimonious VDJ recombination scenarios. In a later analysis, each TCR beta chain was defined by its CDR3 amino acid sequence together with its V-gene family, and reads lacking a unique V-gene family were excluded. A later analysis removed 550 to 700 highly shared, low-generation-probability nucleotide sequences to deal with suspected cross-contamination and a sequencing artifact. In a later analysis, a clonal expansion index was calculated for each public chain from normalized within-repertoire ranks of inferred template counts. A later analysis computed generation probabilities with a VDJ recombination model fitted to out-of-frame rearrangements, and checked the results against IGoR. In a later analysis, TCR-TCR, TCR-HLA and TCR-CMV co-occurrence was scored with hypergeometric tests, and a repertoire-size bias correction was applied to TCR pairs. To estimate false discovery rates, a later analysis permuted the HLA or CMV assignments 20 times. In a later analysis, co-occurring TCRs were grouped with DBSCAN, and TCRdist sequence similarity was added when clustering was performed within HLA-allele-positive subsets. Repertoires with fewer than 30,000 or more than 120,000 public chains were left out of co-occurrence clustering, as were five repertoires with anomalous nucleotide sharing. Held by TCRdb, this immuneACCESS table contains in-frame sequences only and omits some clones. Under half of the omission traces to an unresolved V gene where checked; the cause of the rest is unknown. V, J and clone size are taken as reported in that table, and D and trimming were inferred from the DNA itself. The sample's table lists a count of roughly 120,000 clones. The biggest ten clones account for approximately 0.99% of the sample.

The V and J segments used are TRBV9 and TRBJ2-7; a stretch of 7 junction bases matches TRBD2. The TCR was taken from a man between 18 and 35 years old in good health and CMV-seronegative. The sequenced sample was PBMCs. This receptor has the CDR3 CASSLSGKGSYEQYF. In nucleotide form, the sequence is TGTGCCAGCAGCTTAAGCGGGAAAGGATCCTACGAGCAGTACTTC.